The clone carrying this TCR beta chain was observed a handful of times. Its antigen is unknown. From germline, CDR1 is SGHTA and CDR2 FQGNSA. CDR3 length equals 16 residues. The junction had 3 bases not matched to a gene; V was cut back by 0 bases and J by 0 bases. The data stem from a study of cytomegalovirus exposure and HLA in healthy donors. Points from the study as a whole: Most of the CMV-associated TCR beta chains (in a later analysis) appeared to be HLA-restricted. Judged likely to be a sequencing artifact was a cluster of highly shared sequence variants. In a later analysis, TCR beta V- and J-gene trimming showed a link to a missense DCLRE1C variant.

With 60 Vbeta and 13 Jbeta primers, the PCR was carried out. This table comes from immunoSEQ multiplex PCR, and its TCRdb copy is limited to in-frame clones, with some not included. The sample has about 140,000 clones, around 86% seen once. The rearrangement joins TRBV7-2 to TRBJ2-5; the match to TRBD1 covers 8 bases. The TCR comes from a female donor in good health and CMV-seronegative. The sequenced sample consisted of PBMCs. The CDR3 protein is CASSLAGQAYQETQYF. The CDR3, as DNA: TGTGCCAGCAGCTTAGCGGGACAGGCGTACCAAGAGACCCAGTACTTC.